This TCR beta chain was documented in a study of blood T cells in healthy people across ages. Per germline, CDR1 SGDLS and CDR2 YYNGEE. This CDR3 is 14 amino acids long. The second PCR ran about 6 to 11 cycles with a sample-barcoded 5' primer and J-beta primers. TCRdb redid the calling of the 5' RACE reads with MiXCR, one entry per CDR3 protein. Of 780,000 or so distinct CDR3 sequences in the sample, 20% to 25% were seen once. Another study also made use of these data, one on T cells of mothers and their children.

The sample was blood. V usage is TRBV9 and J usage is TRBJ2-5; tentative D call: TRBD2 (6 bases). The end of the DNA fits TRBJ2-7 better, so the J call may be wrong. The sequence derives from a boy between 5 and 17 years old in good health. The CDR3 is CASSVVGWEDEQYF. The CDR3 DNA sequence: TGTGCCAGCAGCGTAGTAGGGTGGGAGGACGAGCAGTACTTC.